This TCR beta chain stems from a study of control samples from healthy donors and cancer patients. V lost 3 bases and J lost 2, with 8 bases in between. This CDR3 comprises 14 residues. CDR1 is SNHLY and CDR2 is FYNNEI in the germline V gene. Profiled with immunoSEQ multiplex PCR; TCRdb holds only in-frame clones, not every one. This table holds around 120,000 clones, about 87% found once. The chain joins TRBV2 to TRBJ1-3; the D is unclear. Sequences were obtained from blood. The clonotype originates from a man between 60 and 75 years old in good health. The CDR3 nucleotides read TGTGCCAGCAGTGACGAGTCGACTGGAAACACCATATATTTT. Its protein product is CASSDESTGNTIYF.